The clone carrying this TCR beta chain was observed a handful of times. Antigen: not known. The data were taken from a study of T cells in Graves' hyperthyroidism and ophthalmopathy. Notes on the study in general: Most thyroid clonotypes expanded above 0.001 appeared in blood too.

TCR beta CDR3 sequences were amplified from RNA transcripts. HTBI primers were employed in a first-round RT-PCR of the TCR CDR3. TCRdb re-called the multiplex PCR reads through MiXCR, storing one row per CDR3 protein. The sample has some 770,000 distinct CDR3 sequences, around 17% seen once. Patients counted as stable if ophthalmopathy did not develop within 18 months. Uncontrolled infections, other autoimmune diseases, pregnancy or lactation led to exclusion of patients. Fresh peripheral blood, 7.5 to 10 ml of it, supplied the PBMCs. Trimming left V 6 bases short and J 12 bases short, with 15 bases between. Germline V gene sequence: CDR1 DFQATT, CDR2 SNEGSKA (reference sequence). This CDR3 is built from 11 residues.

The chain is built from TRBV20-1 and TRBJ2-4; either TRBD1 or TRBD2 may fit D (5 bases each). This clonotype was obtained from a man between 18 and 35 years old with Graves' hyperthyroidism. The specimen was blood. The CDR3 region has the DNA TGCAGTGCCCTGAGCCGGGACCATCAGTACTTC. Translation: CSALSRDHQYF.